Below, 21 T cell receptor beta chains from the same sample are listed, as sequenced in a study of technical replicates of blood from a few donors (dated by TCRdb to the late 2010s). Receptor amplification or capture employed the immunoSEQ multiplex PCR assay. Not all clones reach the TCRdb copy of this immuneACCESS table, which keeps in-frame sequences only. Checked studies attribute under half of the gap to unresolved V genes and leave the rest unexplained. For this sample there are 75,000 to 90,000 clones; around nine tenths appear just once. Of the sample, approximately 0.4% falls within the top ten clones. The sequenced sample was T cells isolated from PBMCs. Receptor source: a human donor in good health.

The genes are TRBV19 and TRBJ2-7; 8 nucleotides align to TRBD2. Germline V gene sequence: CDR1 LNHDA, CDR2 SQIVND (reference sequence). The CDR3 has 14 residues. The V and J ends lost 5 bases and 6 bases, in that order; junction bases with no gene match: 9. Here the CDR3 DNA reads TGTGCCAGTAGTCAGGGGACTAGGGTAGCCGAGCAGTACTTC. Its translation is CASSQGTRVAEQYF.

The rearrangement joins TRBV5-1 to TRBJ2-2; TRBD2 might be the D (6 bases). Germline CDR1 is SGHRS and CDR2 is YFSETQ. The CDR3 covers 12 residues. Trimming stripped 7 bases from V and 7 bases from J, with 11 bases between. As DNA, the CDR3 is TGCGCCAGCGCACGGGAGCACGGGGAGCTGTTTTTT. Its protein product is CASAREHGELFF.

This clone appeared a single time. V and J are TRBV19 and TRBJ2-1; 9 nucleotides agree with TRBD1. Germline V lookup: CDR1 LNHDA, CDR2 SQIVND (reference sequence). This CDR3 region has 16 residues. J gave up 6 bases and V 6 bases, and 12 bases lay outside the gene matches. The CDR3 loop is CASSGFRDRDFNEQFF. Written as DNA, the CDR3 is TGTGCCAGTAGCGGATTCCGGGACAGGGATTTCAATGAGCAGTTCTTC.

The genes are TRBV5-4 and TRBJ1-1; D is uncertain. The CDR3 contains 13 residues. Trimming took 2 bases from V and 6 from J, leaving 11 bases between them. The germline V gene encodes CDR1 SGHNT and CDR2 YYREEE (reference sequence). CDR3 in DNA: TGTGCCAGCAGCTTCGGGATTGGCGCTGAAGCTTTCTTT. Protein: CASSFGIGAEAFF.

The rearrangement joins TRBV12-5 to TRBJ2-1; D not resolved. V lost 5 bases, J lost 4 bases, and 12 bases lay in between. CDR3 length: 14 amino acids. Looked up from germline, CDR1 is LGHNT and CDR2 is FRNRAP. As DNA, the CDR3 is TGTGCTAGTGGTCCCGAGAGTGGTTACAATGAGCAGTTCTTC. This sequence encodes CASGPESGYNEQFF. Supplemented by reference TRBV12-5 and TRBJ2-1, the full variable domain reads DARVTQTPRHKVTEMGQEVTMRCQPILGHNTVFWYRQTMMQGLELLAYFRNRAPLDDSGMPKDRFSAEMPDATLATLKIQPSEPRDSAVYFCASGPESGYNEQFFGPGTRLTVL.

This sequence joins TRBV5-1 and TRBJ1-1, with 7 bases that match TRBD1. There are 12 residues in the CDR3. Germline V CDR1 and CDR2: SGHRS, YFSETQ. V dropped 8 bases and J dropped 0; count of bases not matched to a gene: 1. The chain's CDR3 is CASGTVNTEAFF. Written as DNA, the CDR3 is TGCGCCAGTGGGACAGTGAACACTGAAGCTTTCTTT.

This chain uses TRBV6-6 with TRBJ2-1; D ambiguous. The CDR3 is 15 amino acids. Germline-derived CDR1 and CDR2 are MNHNY and SVGAGI (reference sequence). V was shortened by 0 bases and J by 0 bases, with 6 bases between the two germline ends. CDR3 residues: CASSYSLTSYNEQFF. The CDR3 region has the DNA TGTGCCAGCAGTTACTCACTTACCTCCTACAATGAGCAGTTCTTC.

This chain uses TRBV4-1 with TRBJ2-7; TRBD2 might be the D (6 bases). CDR1 MGHRA and CDR2 YSYEKL come from the germline V gene. This CDR3 is built from 16 residues. Deletions cut 1 base from V and 1 base from J, with 14 bases between. The CDR3 DNA reads TGCGCCAGCAGCCAAGTTGTTCGACTAGTTTCCTACGAGCAGTACTTC. It specifies CASSQVVRLVSYEQYF.

J is TRBJ2-1 and V is TRBV30; 11 bases match TRBD2. V gave up 3 bases and J gave up 3 bases; unmatched junction bases: 4. There are 15 residues in the CDR3. The V gene's germline CDR1 is GTSNPN and CDR2 SVGIG (reference sequence). In nucleotides, the CDR3 is TGTGCCTGGAGAGCCGGGACTAGCGGCTACAATGAGCAGTTCTTC. This sequence encodes CAWRAGTSGYNEQFF.

The rearrangement joins TRBV6-1 to TRBJ2-1, with 7 bases matching TRBD2. V shed 2 bases, J shed 0 bases, and the junction held 4 bases outside the gene matches. The CDR3 has 16 amino acids. CDR1 is MNHNS and CDR2 is SASEGT in the germline V gene. CDR3 bases: TGTGCCAGCAGTGAACTGGGGGGGAGCTCCTACAATGAGCAGTTCTTC. Encoded protein: CASSELGGSSYNEQFF.

DNA of the CDR3: TGTGCCAGCAGTTTACAGGGAGGCTCGGAAACTGAAGCTTTCTTT. It is translated as CASSLQGGSETEAFF. This chain joins TRBV27 and TRBJ1-1, with TRBD1 as a possible D gene (5 bases). V was clipped by 2 bases and J by 5 bases, with 15 bases between them. CDR3 length equals 15 residues. Germline V gene lookup returns CDR1 MNHEY and CDR2 SMNVEV (reference sequence).

CDR3 nucleotides: TGTGCCAGCAGATTCCGGGATGCCAATGAGCAGTTCTTC. Amino acids: CASRFRDANEQFF. J is TRBJ2-1 and V is TRBV4-2, with D maybe TRBD2 (5 bases). Deletions cut 6 bases from V and 6 bases from J, with 12 bases between. The CDR3 runs to 13 residues. The germline CDR1 and CDR2 sequences are LGHNA and YNFKEQ.

In its sample, this clone was seen once. The V call is TRBV9, the J call TRBJ2-1, with D maybe TRBD2 (6 bases). V was cut by 1 base and J by 0 bases, with 14 bases left in between. The CDR3 has 17 amino acids. CDR1 SGDLS and CDR2 YYNGEE come from the germline V gene. The CDR3 region is CASSVTGLAFSYNEQFF. CDR3 DNA: TGTGCCAGCAGCGTAACGGGACTGGCGTTCTCCTACAATGAGCAGTTCTTC.

The rearrangement joins TRBV7-3 to TRBJ2-1; possibly TRBD1 for D (6 bases). Trimming took 5 bases from V and 5 from J, leaving 13 bases between them. The CDR3 contains 14 residues. Germline assignment: CDR1 SGHTA and CDR2 FQGTGA. The CDR3: CASSLSRDNNEQFF. CDR3 nucleotides: TGTGCCAGCAGCCTAAGCCGGGACAACAATGAGCAGTTCTTC. Using reference TRBV7-3 and TRBJ2-1 for the parts outside the CDR3, the full variable domain is GAGVSQTPSNKVTEKGKYVELRCDPISGHTALYWYRQSLGQGPEFLIYFQGTGAADDSGLPNDRFFAVRPEGSVSTLKIQRTERGDSAVYLCASSLSRDNNEQFFGPGTRLTVL.

The rearrangement links TRBV4-3 to TRBJ2-4, with 10 bases aligning to TRBD1. Germline V gene data show CDR1 as LGHNA and CDR2 as YSLEER. V was clipped by 3 bases and J by 6 bases; unmatched bases: 5. This CDR3 is built from 15 residues. The CDR3 DNA follows: TGCGCCAGCAGCCAGACAGGGGGCTTAGGAAACATTCAGTACTTC. Protein sequence: CASSQTGGLGNIQYF.

As DNA, the CDR3 is TGTGCCAGCAGCCGACAGCATAGGGCTGAAGCTTTCTTT. This translates into CASSRQHRAEAFF. The V and J genes are TRBV9 and TRBJ1-1, with a tentative D call TRBD1 (5 bases). Looked up from germline, CDR1 is SGDLS and CDR2 is YYNGEE. V was clipped by 4 bases and J by 6 bases, with 13 bases between them. This CDR3 has 13 amino acids.

This sequence joins TRBV11-3 and TRBJ2-1; 12 nucleotides line up with TRBD2. Germline V gene sequence: CDR1 SGHNT, CDR2 YENEEA. After removal of 6 bases from V and 3 bases from J, the junction contained 6 bases not matched to a gene. This CDR3 has 16 amino acids. The CDR3 DNA reads as TGTGCCAGCAGGGCGGGACTAGCGGGCCTCTACAATGAGCAGTTCTTC. It yields the protein CASRAGLAGLYNEQFF.

The chain employs TRBV7-8 and TRBJ2-3; a weak D match, TRBD2 (5 bases). The CDR3 spans 15 residues. CDR1 and CDR2 (germline): SGHVS, FQNEAQ. V was shortened by 5 bases and J by 0 bases, with 12 bases between the two germline ends. The CDR3 here is CASSLDSGSTDTQYF. The CDR3 nucleotides are TGTGCCAGCAGCCTCGACTCGGGGAGCACAGATACGCAGTATTTT. Full variable domain (rest looked up from reference TRBV7-8 and TRBJ2-3): GAGVSQSPRYKVAKRGQDVALRCDPISGHVSLFWYQQALGQGPEFLTYFQNEAQLDKSGLPSDRFFAERPEGSVSTLKIQRTQQEDSAVYLCASSLDSGSTDTQYFGPGTRLTVL.

The rearrangement uses TRBV25-1 and TRBJ2-1; 8 positions match TRBD2. CDR3 length equals 16 residues. The V gene end was trimmed by 3 bases and the J gene end by 4 bases; junction bases not matched to a gene: 8. Germline lookup yields CDR1 MGHDK and CDR2 SYGVNS. The CDR3 reads CASSDTASGPYNEQFF. CDR3 coding DNA: TGTGCCAGCAGTGATACGGCTAGCGGGCCGTACAATGAGCAGTTCTTC.

In this sample, this clone turned up a few times. The CDR3 loop reads CASSLEFGQPQHF. The DNA of the CDR3 is TGTGCCAGCAGCTTAGAGTTCGGGCAGCCCCAGCATTTT. This sequence joins TRBV11-1 and TRBJ1-5, with D hard to call. Trimming removed 1 base at V and 7 bases at J, with 8 bases between. The CDR3 covers 13 residues. Germline V gene data show CDR1 as SGHAT and CDR2 as FQDESV (reference sequence).

The chain uses TRBV6-5 and TRBJ2-7; 7 nucleotides line up with TRBD1. This CDR3 is 13 amino acids long. CDR1 is MNHEY and CDR2 is SVGAGI in the germline V gene. Trimming took 6 bases from V and 5 from J; bases not matched to a gene: 7. In DNA form, the CDR3 reads TGTGCCAGCAGCCGCGACAGGGTAAACGAGCAGTACTTC. It codes for CASSRDRVNEQYF.